The T cell receptor (beta chain) described here comes from a study of T cell repertoires in cytomegalovirus infection. Study background: CMV infection plus the matching HLA type was flagged by public TCR beta signatures.

Germline assignment: CDR1 SGHTA and CDR2 FQGNSA. The V gene lost 3 bases and the J gene lost 5 bases, with 10 bases spanning the gap. This CDR3 is 13 amino acids long. MiXCR was run by TCRdb on the reads, yielding one entry per CDR3 protein. The data contain roughly 720,000 distinct CDR3 sequences, 35% of them seen just once; the ten biggest clones take up 2.8%. Of note for this clonotype: As yet, its antigen is unknown. Since the CDR3 does not end with the conserved phenylalanine or tryptophan, this likely comes from a read error.

Whole-study results and caveats: HLA-C-restricted CMV clonotypes gave the most frequent clonotype in two of eight donors.

The sequenced sample consisted of PBMCs. This sequence was found in a human donor in good health (CMV status not recorded). Some clones in this sample may be carry-over from other donors' samples. The chain carries TRBV7-2 and TRBJ1-1, with D unresolved. The CDR3 DNA follows: TGTGCCAGCAGCTTTATCGAGAGAACTGAAGCTTTCTTG. Encoded protein: CASSFIERTEAFL.